The rows below give T cell receptor beta chains drawn from one sample of a study of T cell changes during pregnancy in multiple sclerosis. The assay was immunoSEQ multiplex PCR, and TCRdb's table has in-frame clones only and misses some. The profile shows some 77,000 clones, roughly 91% of them singletons. The starting material was peripheral blood, obtained after pregnancy. Every receptor here comes from a female donor in good health, enrolled as a control in a pregnancy study. Each CDR3 is given with its conserved first and last residue. Each record gives: clone size, D gene, V gene, J gene, CDR3 protein, CDR3 DNA. A D gene is named only where the DNA matches it firmly. For some rows the clone size is stated as once, few or many, or as a class when expanded; others skip it.

abundance: NA
d_gene: NA
v_gene: TRBV6-6
j_gene: TRBJ1-2
CDR3aa: CASSRTEGRSHYGYTF
CDR3nt: TGTGCCAGCAGCAGGACAGAGGGGCGTAGTCACTATGGCTACACCTTC

abundance: NA
d_gene: NA
v_gene: TRBV4-1
j_gene: TRBJ2-1
CDR3aa: CASSQGGSAFSYNEQFF
CDR3nt: TGCGCCAGCAGCCAAGGCGGGTCAGCTTTCTCCTACAATGAGCAGTTCTTC

abundance: NA
d_gene: TRBD2
v_gene: TRBV6-5
j_gene: TRBJ2-1
CDR3aa: CASTPRGRAYNEQFF
CDR3nt: TGTGCCAGCACCCCCCGCGGGAGGGCCTACAATGAGCAGTTCTTC

abundance: NA
d_gene: NA
v_gene: TRBV27
j_gene: TRBJ2-5
CDR3aa: CASSFQGGTWETQYF
CDR3nt: TGTGCCAGCAGTTTTCAGGGTGGCACCTGGGAGACCCAGTACTTC

abundance: once
d_gene: TRBD1
v_gene: TRBV7-9
j_gene: TRBJ1-2
CDR3aa: CAIWTGFLYLYGYTF
CDR3nt: TGTGCCATCTGGACAGGTTTCTTGTATCTCTATGGCTACACCTTC

abundance: NA
d_gene: NA
v_gene: TRBV7-9
j_gene: TRBJ2-7
CDR3aa: CASSLEGIAYEQYF
CDR3nt: TGTGCCAGCAGCTTAGAGGGGATCGCCTACGAGCAGTACTTC

abundance: NA
d_gene: NA
v_gene: TRBV7-3
j_gene: TRBJ2-7
CDR3aa: CASSTQLAMEQYF
CDR3nt: TGTGCCAGCAGCACTCAACTCGCGATGGAGCAGTACTTC

abundance: NA
d_gene: TRBD1
v_gene: TRBV5-1
j_gene: TRBJ2-3
CDR3aa: CASSGGQGARGDTQYF
CDR3nt: TGCGCCAGCAGCGGGGGACAGGGCGCGAGGGGGGATACGCAGTATTTT

abundance: NA
d_gene: NA
v_gene: TRBV5-1
j_gene: TRBJ2-1
CDR3aa: CASVRVPLGNEQFF
CDR3nt: TGCGCCAGCGTCAGGGTGCCCTTGGGGAATGAGCAGTTCTTC

abundance: NA
d_gene: NA
v_gene: TRBV10-3
j_gene: TRBJ2-5
CDR3aa: CAISGVRGGLETQYF
CDR3nt: TGTGCCATCAGTGGGGTACGTGGGGGCTTGGAGACCCAGTACTTC

abundance: NA
d_gene: TRBD2
v_gene: TRBV10-3
j_gene: TRBJ2-7
CDR3aa: CAIRDTLGGEQYF
CDR3nt: TGTGCCATCAGGGACACCCTGGGGGGGGAGCAGTACTTC

abundance: once
d_gene: TRBD2
v_gene: TRBV6-7
j_gene: TRBJ2-1
CDR3aa: CASTPWATSSNEQFF
CDR3nt: TGTGCCAGCACCCCTTGGGCGACTAGCTCCAATGAGCAGTTCTTC

abundance: NA
d_gene: NA
v_gene: TRBV2
j_gene: TRBJ1-1
CDR3aa: CASRYRAMNTEAFF
CDR3nt: TGTGCCAGCAGGTACAGGGCAATGAACACTGAAGCTTTCTTT

abundance: few
d_gene: TRBD2
v_gene: TRBV19
j_gene: TRBJ2-7
CDR3aa: CASSIGASGGSYEQYF
CDR3nt: TGTGCCAGTAGTATAGGAGCTAGCGGGGGTTCCTACGAGCAGTACTTC

abundance: NA
d_gene: TRBD2
v_gene: TRBV7-9
j_gene: TRBJ2-1
CDR3aa: CATEREGPWNEQFF
CDR3nt: TGTGCCACCGAGCGGGAGGGCCCTTGGAATGAGCAGTTCTTC

abundance: NA
d_gene: NA
v_gene: TRBV5-1
j_gene: TRBJ1-3
CDR3aa: CASSFSGNTGNTIYF
CDR3nt: TGCGCCAGCAGCTTCAGCGGCAACACTGGAAACACCATATATTTT

abundance: few
d_gene: NA
v_gene: TRBV12-5
j_gene: TRBJ1-4
CDR3aa: CASGADWQKLFF
CDR3nt: TGTGCTAGTGGGGCGGATTGGCAAAAACTGTTTTTT

abundance: NA
d_gene: TRBD1
v_gene: TRBV7-2
j_gene: TRBJ1-5
CDR3aa: CASSTRTGGWEPQHF
CDR3nt: TGTGCCAGCAGCACACGGACAGGGGGTTGGGAGCCCCAGCATTTT

abundance: NA
d_gene: NA
v_gene: TRBV2
j_gene: TRBJ2-4
CDR3aa: CASGDEYIQYF
CDR3nt: TGTGCCAGCGGTGACGAGTACATTCAGTACTTC

abundance: NA
d_gene: TRBD1
v_gene: TRBV9
j_gene: TRBJ1-4
CDR3aa: CASSEQGVTNEKLFF
CDR3nt: TGTGCCAGCAGCGAGCAGGGGGTAACTAATGAAAAACTGTTTTTT

abundance: NA
d_gene: NA
v_gene: TRBV10-3
j_gene: TRBJ2-4
CDR3aa: CAISGDSHKNIQYF
CDR3nt: TGTGCCATCAGCGGAGACTCCCACAAAAACATTCAGTACTTC

abundance: NA
d_gene: NA
v_gene: TRBV28
j_gene: TRBJ2-6
CDR3aa: CASMAGYSGANVLTF
CDR3nt: TGTGCCAGCATGGCGGGGTACTCTGGGGCCAACGTCCTGACTTTC

abundance: NA
d_gene: TRBD2
v_gene: TRBV18
j_gene: TRBJ2-7
CDR3aa: CASSTGGLAGGFTYEQYF
CDR3nt: TGTGCCAGCTCTACCGGAGGGCTAGCGGGGGGCTTCACCTACGAGCAGTACTTC

abundance: NA
d_gene: NA
v_gene: TRBV7-8
j_gene: TRBJ2-2
CDR3aa: CASSFDSYTGELFF
CDR3nt: TGTGCCAGCAGCTTCGACAGTTACACCGGGGAGCTGTTTTTT

abundance: NA
d_gene: TRBD1
v_gene: TRBV4-3
j_gene: TRBJ2-1
CDR3aa: CASRPGQFYNEQFF
CDR3nt: TGCGCCAGCAGACCGGGACAGTTCTACAATGAGCAGTTCTTC

abundance: NA
d_gene: NA
v_gene: TRBV4-1
j_gene: TRBJ1-2
CDR3aa: CASSQVAGADEGYTF
CDR3nt: TGCGCCAGCAGCCAAGTTGCAGGGGCCGACGAGGGCTACACCTTC

abundance: NA
d_gene: NA
v_gene: TRBV28
j_gene: TRBJ1-5
CDR3aa: CASSGPGNNQPQHF
CDR3nt: TGTGCCAGCAGTGGTCCCGGGAACAATCAGCCCCAGCATTTT

abundance: NA
d_gene: NA
v_gene: TRBV4-1
j_gene: TRBJ2-1
CDR3aa: CASSRDSPGLSNEQFF
CDR3nt: TGCGCCAGCAGCCGAGATTCACCGGGACTGAGTAATGAGCAGTTCTTC

abundance: NA
d_gene: TRBD1
v_gene: TRBV27
j_gene: TRBJ2-2
CDR3aa: CASSWTGSNTGELFF
CDR3nt: TGTGCCAGCAGTTGGACAGGATCGAACACCGGGGAGCTGTTTTTT

abundance: NA
d_gene: TRBD1
v_gene: TRBV18
j_gene: TRBJ1-4
CDR3aa: CASSPVFATWDRGSGTNEKLFF
CDR3nt: TGTGCCAGCTCACCAGTCTTCGCGACATGGGACAGGGGGTCTGGAACTAATGAAAAACTGTTTTTT

abundance: NA
d_gene: TRBD1
v_gene: TRBV4-3
j_gene: TRBJ1-4
CDR3aa: CASSQEGRGGGEKLFF
CDR3nt: TGCGCCAGCAGCCAAGAAGGGAGAGGGGGCGGAGAAAAACTGTTTTTT

abundance: once
d_gene: TRBD2
v_gene: TRBV19
j_gene: TRBJ2-3
CDR3aa: CASSMRSAGTDTQYF
CDR3nt: TGTGCCAGTAGTATGCGGTCAGCGGGAACAGATACGCAGTATTTT

abundance: NA
d_gene: NA
v_gene: TRBV30
j_gene: TRBJ2-5
CDR3aa: CAWSGYEETQYF
CDR3nt: TGTGCCTGGAGTGGTTACGAGGAGACCCAGTACTTC

abundance: NA
d_gene: NA
v_gene: TRBV11-2
j_gene: TRBJ2-7
CDR3aa: CASSFRASSYEQYF
CDR3nt: TGTGCCAGCAGCTTCCGTGCTAGCTCCTACGAGCAGTACTTC

abundance: NA
d_gene: TRBD2
v_gene: TRBV29-1
j_gene: TRBJ2-7
CDR3aa: CSFTSARLAGGPFNYEQYF
CDR3nt: TGCAGCTTCACGAGCGCTCGCCTAGCGGGAGGTCCATTTAACTACGAGCAGTACTTC